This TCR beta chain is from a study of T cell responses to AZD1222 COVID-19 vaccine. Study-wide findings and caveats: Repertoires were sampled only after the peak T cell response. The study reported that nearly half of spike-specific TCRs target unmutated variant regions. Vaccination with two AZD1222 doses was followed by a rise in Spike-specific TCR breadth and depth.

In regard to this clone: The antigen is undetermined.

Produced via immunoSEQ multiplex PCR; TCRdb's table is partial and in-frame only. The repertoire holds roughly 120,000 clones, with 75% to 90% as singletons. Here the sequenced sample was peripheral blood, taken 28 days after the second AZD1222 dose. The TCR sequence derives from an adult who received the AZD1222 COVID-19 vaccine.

The DNA for the CDR3 is TGTGCCAGCAGCCTCTCTTACGGCGAACTGTTTTTT. This translates into CASSLSYGELFF. This sequence joins TRBV7-2 and TRBJ1-4; D gene uncertain. The germline V gene has CDR1 SGHTA and CDR2 FQGNSA. V lost 5 bases and J 12 bases, leaving 13 bases between the germline ends. The CDR3 contains 12 residues.